This TCR beta chain was sequenced in a study of Ad26.COV2.S vaccination and SARS-CoV-2 variants. At the level of the study: In the study, Ad26.COV2.S was injected intramuscularly once, or twice 56 days apart.

As regards this clone: An end of the junction does not agree with germline; a read error may underlie this.

Germline V CDR1 and CDR2: SGHAT, FQNNGV. The CDR3 has 12 residues. Clones were read by immunoSEQ multiplex PCR, and TCRdb kept only the in-frame ones, dropping some. The sample includes approximately 300,000 clones, just under 85% of them seen just once. Treatment noted: about 20 received Ad26.COV2.S at low or high dose, single or two shots; 5 received placebo; per-sample allocation not given. It was on day 63 after the first vaccine or placebo injection that samples were taken. Within Boston, the person who donated was an adult of 18-55 years. Sequencing used peripheral blood, obtained in a trial of Ad26.COV2.S vaccine versus placebo. This rearrangement joins TRBV11-2 to TRBJ2-4; tentatively, D is TRBD1 (6 bases). The TCR was taken from a person between 18 and 65 years old who received the Ad26.COV2.S COVID-19 vaccine or a placebo. CDR3 bases: TGTGCCAGCAGCTCCTACGGACAGCCACACAAATTC. This encodes CASSSYGQPHKF. Combining the CDR3 with reference TRBV11-2 and TRBJ2-4 gives the whole variable domain EAGVAQSPRYKIIEKRQSVAFWCNPISGHATLYWYQQILGQGPKLLIQFQNNGVVDDSQLPKDRFSAERLKGVDSTLKIQPAKLEDSAVYLCASSSYGQPHKFGAGTRLSVL.